Following are 20 T cell receptor beta chains from one sample sequenced in a study of cytomegalovirus exposure and HLA in healthy donors (dated by TCRdb to about 2017). To prepare the library, the immunoSEQ multiplex PCR assay was applied. For the multiplex PCR, a mixture combining 60 forward primers for TCR Vbeta segments and 13 reverse primers for TCR Jbeta segments was used. TCRdb mirrors the immuneACCESS table, restricted to in-frame sequences. Some clones are absent from its copies; in checked studies, under half trace to an unresolved V gene, and the reason for the others is unknown. Within this sample are under 150,000 clones, with approximately 9.4% of them counted one time only. The top ten hold less than 4% of the sample. What was sequenced was PBMCs. Receptor source: a man aged 25 to 45 in good health and CMV-seronegative.

This clone showed up just a few times. The chain uses TRBV18 and TRBJ2-5; D gene unclear. The CDR3 is 12 amino acids. The germline gives CDR1 KGHSH, CDR2 LQKENI. V shed 3 bases and J shed 2 bases, with 4 bases lying between them. The CDR3 nucleotides are TGTGCCAGCTCACCTCCGCAAGAGACCCAGTACTTC. It specifies CASSPPQETQYF.

This chain connects TRBV7-9 to TRBJ2-1; D possibly corresponds to TRBD1 (6 bases). In germline, CDR1 is SEHNR, CDR2 FQNEAQ (reference sequence). There are 13 residues in the CDR3. Trimming shortened V by 11 bases and J by 2 bases, and 13 bases separated the two germline ends. The CDR3 loop reads CALQGGPYNEQFF. The CDR3 DNA reads TGTGCCCTTCAAGGGGGACCCTACAATGAGCAGTTCTTC. The full variable domain, rest sourced from reference TRBV7-9 and TRBJ2-1, is DTGVSQNPRHKITKRGQNVTFRCDPISEHNRLYWYRQTLGQGPEFLTYFQNEAQLEKSRLLSDRFSAERPKGSFSTLEIQRTEQGDSAMYLCALQGGPYNEQFFGPGTRLTVL.

This clone was counted between two and nine times. This sequence joins TRBV10-1 and TRBJ2-1, with 10 bases that match TRBD2. The V gene end was trimmed by 4 bases and the J gene end by 6 bases; junction bases not matched to a gene: 3. The germline CDR1 and CDR2 sequences are WNHNN and SYGVQD (reference sequence). This CDR3 is 14 amino acids long. CDR3 region: CASSASGRLNEQFF. CDR3 nucleotides: TGCGCCAGCAGTGCTAGCGGGAGACTCAATGAGCAGTTCTTC.

Only a few counts were recorded for this clone. The J gene is TRBJ2-5, the V gene TRBV5-4; 15 bases align to TRBD2. Trimming took 4 bases from V and 5 from J; bases not matched to a gene: 9. CDR3 length: 17 amino acids. Germline V gene lookup returns CDR1 SGHNT and CDR2 YYREEE (reference sequence). This CDR3 reads CASSTRTSGGAAETQYF. In DNA, the CDR3 is TGTGCCAGCAGCACCAGGACTAGCGGGGGGGCCGCCGAGACCCAGTACTTC. Full variable domain (missing parts from reference TRBV5-4 and TRBJ2-5): ETGVTQSPTHLIKTRGQQVTLRCSSQSGHNTVSWYQQALGQGPQFIFQYYREEENGRGNFPPRFSGLQFPNYSSELNVNALELDDSALYLCASSTRTSGGAAETQYFGPGTRLLVL.

A few counts support this clone. The chain uses TRBV28 and TRBJ2-5, with 9 bases aligning to TRBD1. Trimming removed 3 bases from V and 7 bases from J; junction bases left unmatched: 15. The germline gives CDR1 MDHEN, CDR2 SYDVKM. The CDR3 is made up of 17 amino acids. CDR3 residues: CASSLKKGTGLEGTQYF. As DNA, the CDR3 is TGTGCCAGCAGTTTGAAGAAAGGGACAGGGCTCGAGGGGACCCAGTACTTC.

The chain joins TRBV2 to TRBJ1-2, with D perhaps matching TRBD1 (5 bases). The V gene lost 3 bases and the J gene lost 4 bases, with 18 bases spanning the gap. The CDR3 length is 16 residues. Germline CDR1 and CDR2: SNHLY and FYNNEI. The CDR3, as DNA: TGTGCCAGCAGTGAGGGGCCAGTCTCAAGAATCTATGGCTACACCTTC. This encodes CASSEGPVSRIYGYTF.

The chain combines TRBV5-1 with TRBJ1-1; 8 bases align to TRBD1. The CDR3 has 18 amino acids. The V gene's germline CDR1 is SGHRS and CDR2 YFSETQ. The V and J ends lost 1 base and 2 bases, in that order; junction bases with no gene match: 13. DNA of the CDR3: TGCGCCAGCAGCTTGTCAATAAAGGGACAGGTGGGCAACACTGAAGCTTTCTTT. Its protein is CASSLSIKGQVGNTEAFF.

This clone was seen a handful of times. The J gene is TRBJ1-2, the V gene TRBV28; weak D call: TRBD1 (6 bases). CDR1 is MDHEN, CDR2 SYDVKM, per germline. The V end lost 5 bases, the J end lost 8 bases, and 24 bases lay between the germline ends. The CDR3 spans 16 residues. CDR3 DNA: TGTGCCAGCAGTCTATACCACAGAGGACAGTCTAAAGGCTACACCTTC. Protein product: CASSLYHRGQSKGYTF.

The V and J genes are TRBV19 and TRBJ2-5, with 11 bases lining up with TRBD1. Trimming cost V 5 bases and J 5 bases; bases outside gene matches: 7. The CDR3 is 15 amino acids. Germline V gives CDR1 LNHDA, CDR2 SQIVND (reference sequence). This CDR3 is CASSLGQGATETQYF. The CDR3, as DNA: TGTGCCAGTAGTCTCGGACAGGGGGCTACTGAGACCCAGTACTTC. The whole variable domain, remainder taken from reference TRBV19 and TRBJ2-5, is DGGITQSPKYLFRKEGQNVTLSCEQNLNHDAMYWYRQDPGQGLRLIYYSQIVNDFQKGDIAEGYSVSREKKESFPLTVTSAQKNPTAFYLCASSLGQGATETQYFGPGTRLLVL.

This clone came up a few times. The chain uses TRBV4-1 and TRBJ2-5; possibly TRBD1 for D (6 bases). Trimming pared 6 bases from V and 2 bases from J, leaving 10 bases between. Germline CDR1 and CDR2: MGHRA and YSYEKL. The CDR3 is 13 residues long. DNA for the CDR3: TGCGCCAGCAGACCGGACAGTCAAGAGACCCAGTACTTC. This sequence encodes CASRPDSQETQYF.

This rearrangement joins TRBV9 to TRBJ1-2; a possible D gene is TRBD1 (6 bases). Germline V gene lookup returns CDR1 SGDLS and CDR2 YYNGEE. Trimming pared 4 bases from V and 1 base from J, leaving 14 bases between. The CDR3 covers 15 residues. The chain's CDR3 is CASSPRTVLNYGYTF. The CDR3 DNA sequence: TGTGCCAGCAGCCCCCGGACAGTACTTAACTATGGCTACACCTTC.

This chain joins TRBV11-3 and TRBJ2-1, with D possibly being TRBD1 (6 bases). V was cut by 4 bases and J by 4 bases, with 11 bases left in between. Per germline, CDR1 SGHNT and CDR2 YENEEA. This CDR3 contains 14 residues. The CDR3 coding sequence is TGTGCCAGCAGCTCGGACAGCTTATACAATGAGCAGTTCTTC. Translated, it gives CASSSDSLYNEQFF.

The chain joins TRBV19 to TRBJ1-1; 10 bases map to TRBD1. The V gene end was trimmed by 3 bases and the J gene end by 1 base; junction bases not matched to a gene: 8. The germline gives CDR1 LNHDA, CDR2 SQIVND (reference sequence). CDR3 length equals 17 residues. The CDR3 loop reads CASSISGTGAQNTEAFF. In DNA form, the CDR3 reads TGTGCCAGTAGTATTTCAGGGACAGGGGCCCAGAACACTGAAGCTTTCTTT.

This clone has more than one count but fewer than ten. The J gene is TRBJ2-5, the V gene TRBV5-1; no clear D gene. Between the trimmed V and J ends, which lost 4 bases and 2 bases, there was a span of 3 bases. This CDR3 has 11 residues. CDR1 is SGHRS and CDR2 is YFSETQ in the germline V gene. CDR3 loop: CASSLQETQYF. The CDR3 coding sequence is TGCGCCAGCAGCCTACAAGAGACCCAGTACTTC.

This clone was seen a few times. The chain is built from TRBV11-2 and TRBJ2-1; no definite D call. CDR1 is SGHAT and CDR2 is FQNNGV in the germline V gene. This CDR3 contains 16 residues. V lost 5 bases to trimming and J lost 8 bases, with 22 bases between them. The CDR3 sequence is CASSIKPLLYKDEQFF. CDR3 coding DNA: TGTGCCAGCAGCATAAAACCCCTTTTGTACAAAGATGAGCAGTTCTTC.

The chain combines TRBV19 with TRBJ1-2; 7 bases are a match to TRBD1. The CDR3 spans 12 residues. The germline CDR1 and CDR2 sequences are LNHDA and SQIVND (reference sequence). Trimming removed 5 bases from V and 7 bases from J; junction bases left unmatched: 4. CDR3 nucleotides: TGTGCCAGTAGTGAGAGACAGGGTGGCTACACCTTC. Its protein is CASSERQGGYTF. The full variable domain, its missing parts supplied by reference TRBV19 and TRBJ1-2, is DGGITQSPKYLFRKEGQNVTLSCEQNLNHDAMYWYRQDPGQGLRLIYYSQIVNDFQKGDIAEGYSVSREKKESFPLTVTSAQKNPTAFYLCASSERQGGYTFGSGTRLTVV.

This clone occurred a few times. This rearrangement joins TRBV19 to TRBJ1-2, with TRBD1 as a possible D gene (5 bases). Trimming shortened V by 5 bases and J by 4 bases, and 14 bases separated the two germline ends. The germline gives CDR1 LNHDA, CDR2 SQIVND (reference sequence). The CDR3 is 14 amino acids. CDR3 sequence: CASSRQKQGYGYTF. CDR3 coding DNA: TGTGCCAGTAGTCGCCAGAAGCAGGGCTATGGCTACACCTTC.

This clone was observed a few times. V gene TRBV6-5 combines with J gene TRBJ2-5; 7 bases are shared with TRBD1. The last part of the DNA fits TRBJ2-7 better; the J call may be wrong. Germline values: CDR1 MNHEY, CDR2 SVGAGI. The CDR3 spans 13 residues. This chain's CDR3 is CASNDRVSAEQYF. CDR3 in DNA: TGTGCCAGCAACGACAGGGTCTCCGCCGAGCAGTACTTC.

The gene calls are TRBV18 and TRBJ2-5; TRBD1 agrees at 8 bases. The CDR3 is made up of 14 amino acids. Trimming took 3 bases from V and 6 from J; bases not matched to a gene: 6. The germline gives CDR1 KGHSH, CDR2 LQKENI. In DNA form, the CDR3 reads TGTGCCAGCTCACCCACGACAGGGGCGAAGACCCAGTACTTC. This translates into CASSPTTGAKTQYF.

This sequence joins TRBV5-1 and TRBJ1-5; 7 positions match TRBD1. With 2 bases clipped from V and 6 bases from J, the junction kept 5 bases outside the gene matches. CDR1 SGHRS and CDR2 YFSETQ come from the germline V gene. This CDR3 has 14 amino acids. The CDR3 reads CASSLTGASQPQHF. The DNA of the CDR3 is TGCGCCAGCAGCTTAACAGGGGCGTCTCAGCCCCAGCATTTT.